Each of the 7 T cell receptor beta chains below was sequenced from the same sample in a study of OX40 agonist ivuxolimab in advanced cancers. Here immunoSEQ multiplex PCR was the method, and the copy in TCRdb shows in-frame clones only, minus some. The top ten clones hold 5.5% to 6% of a sample with some 66,000 clones, roughly four fifths of them seen once. Specimen: CD4+ or CD8+ T cells sorted from blood, collected in a trial of the OX40 agonist ivuxolimab. These receptors all come from an adult with an advanced solid tumor such as melanoma, head and neck, liver or kidney cancer.

This rearrangement joins TRBV30 to TRBJ2-1; D not certain. Germline loops: CDR1 GTSNPN, CDR2 SVGIG (reference sequence). The CDR3 covers 14 residues. V gave up 2 bases and J gave up 5 bases, with 13 bases separating them. CDR3 in amino acids: CAWSRKSIHNEQFF. The DNA for the CDR3 is TGTGCCTGGAGTCGGAAGTCAATACACAATGAGCAGTTCTTC.

The V and J genes are TRBV4-1 and TRBJ2-7; TRBD1 might be the D (6 bases). In germline, CDR1 is MGHRA, CDR2 YSYEKL. The CDR3 is 15 amino acids. V lost 5 bases and J 7 bases, leaving 21 bases between the germline ends. DNA for the CDR3: TGCGCCAGCAGCACCCGGCAGGGGTCCTCGGGGGAGCAGTACTTC. This translates into CASSTRQGSSGEQYF.

This rearrangement joins TRBV18 to TRBJ1-2, with D hard to call. CDR3 length equals 12 residues. Trimming pared 3 bases from V and 3 bases from J, leaving 5 bases between. Germline CDR1 and CDR2: KGHSH and LQKENI. The CDR3 DNA reads TGTGCCAGCTCACCCGACGACTATGGCTACACCTTC. This codes for CASSPDDYGYTF.

CDR3 in DNA: TGTGCCAGCAGAAGGGACCCCTTGGGTCGGGAGCAGTACGTC. It codes for CASRRDPLGREQYV. The rearrangement joins TRBV12-1 to TRBJ2-7; the table's D gene call, TRBD2, was not cross checked with the DNA. TRBV12-1 is assigned pseudogene status. The CDR3 is made up of 14 amino acids.

This clone was seen a few times. Other DNA sequences in this sample translate to the same CDR3. V and J are TRBV6-6 and TRBJ2-6; TRBD1 might be the D (5 bases). In germline, CDR1 is MNHNY, CDR2 SVGAGI (reference sequence). Deletions cut 2 bases from V and 2 bases from J, with 10 bases between. CDR3 size: 16 residues. In DNA form, the CDR3 reads TGTGCCAGCAGTTACAGAAGGGGCACTGGGGCCAACGTCCTGACTTTC. This encodes CASSYRRGTGANVLTF.

The chain employs TRBV11-2 and TRBJ2-7; D not resolved. CDR3 size: 13 residues. Germline V gene sequence: CDR1 SGHAT, CDR2 FQNNGV. Trimming took 5 bases from V and 0 from J, leaving 8 bases between them. CDR3 region: CASSVGRSYEQYV. DNA of the CDR3: TGTGCCAGCAGCGTCGGGCGCTCCTACGAGCAGTACGTC.

The V gene is TRBV11-1, the J gene TRBJ2-1; D is undetermined. Trimming pared 5 bases from V and 4 bases from J, leaving 6 bases between. The CDR3 contains 12 residues. Looked up from germline, CDR1 is SGHAT and CDR2 is FQDESV (reference sequence). CDR3 protein: CASSLLYNEQFF. The CDR3 DNA reads TGTGCCAGCAGCCTGTTATACAATGAGCAGTTCTTC.